This T cell receptor (beta chain) was obtained from a study of blood T cells in healthy people across ages. Next came a second PCR, run for 7 to 11 cycles, which used a sample-barcoded 5' primer along with a J-beta primer mix. TCRdb processed the 5' RACE reads anew with MiXCR; each CDR3 protein has one entry. The sample includes 2 million or so distinct CDR3 sequences, 49% of them seen just once. The sample consisted of blood. This TCR was recovered from a woman in her thirties or forties in good health.

The CDR3 reads CASSLFGLDRGWETQYF. CDR3 DNA: TGTGCCAGCAGCTTGTTCGGGTTGGACAGGGGCTGGGAGACCCAGTACTTC. The chain employs TRBV5-5 and TRBJ2-5, with TRBD1 matching over 9 bases. V lost 1 base, J lost 5 bases, and 12 bases stayed unmatched. This CDR3 comprises 17 residues. From germline, CDR1 is SGHKS and CDR2 YYEKEE (reference sequence). The variable domain in full, completed from reference TRBV5-5 and TRBJ2-5, reads DAGVTQSPTHLIKTRGQQVTLRCSPISGHKSVSWYQQVLGQGPQFIFQYYEKEERGRGNFPDRFSARQFPNYSSELNVNALLLGDSALYLCASSLFGLDRGWETQYFGPGTRLLVL.